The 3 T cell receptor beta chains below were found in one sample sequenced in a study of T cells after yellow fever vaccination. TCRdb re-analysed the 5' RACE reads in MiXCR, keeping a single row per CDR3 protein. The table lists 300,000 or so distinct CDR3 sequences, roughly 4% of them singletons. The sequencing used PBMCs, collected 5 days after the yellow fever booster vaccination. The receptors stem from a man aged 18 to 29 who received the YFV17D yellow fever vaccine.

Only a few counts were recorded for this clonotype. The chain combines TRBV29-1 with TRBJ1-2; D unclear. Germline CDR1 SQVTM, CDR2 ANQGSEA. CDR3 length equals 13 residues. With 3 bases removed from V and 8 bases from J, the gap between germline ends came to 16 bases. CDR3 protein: CSVDPPAIKGYTF. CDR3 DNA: TGCAGCGTTGACCCGCCTGCAATTAAGGGCTACACCTTC. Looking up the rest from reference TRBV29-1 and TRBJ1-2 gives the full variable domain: SAVISQKPSRDICQRGTSLTIQCQVDSQVTMMFWYRQQPGQSLTLIATANQGSEATYESGFVIDKFPISRPNLTFSTLTVSNMSPEDSSIYLCSVDPPAIKGYTFGSGTRLTVV.

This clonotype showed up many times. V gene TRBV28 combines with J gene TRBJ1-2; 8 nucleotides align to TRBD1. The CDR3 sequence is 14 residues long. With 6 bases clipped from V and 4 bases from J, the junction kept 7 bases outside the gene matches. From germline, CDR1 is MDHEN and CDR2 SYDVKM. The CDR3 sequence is CASSDRGRGYGYTF. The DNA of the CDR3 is TGTGCCAGCAGCGACAGGGGTCGGGGCTATGGCTACACCTTC.

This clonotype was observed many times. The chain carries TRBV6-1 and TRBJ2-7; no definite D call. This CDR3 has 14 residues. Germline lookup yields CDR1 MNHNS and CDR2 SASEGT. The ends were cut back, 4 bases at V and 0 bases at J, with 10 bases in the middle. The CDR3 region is CASSGGQYSYEQYV. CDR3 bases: TGTGCCAGCAGTGGTGGTCAGTACTCCTACGAGCAGTACGTC.